This note documents a single T cell receptor beta chain sequence. V dropped 2 bases and J dropped 3 bases, with 9 bases sitting between them. CDR1 SGHDN and CDR2 FVKESK come from the germline V gene. This CDR3 has 14 residues. This sample is drawn from a study of shared clonotypes between healthy human individuals. Subsets obtained from CD4+ cells comprised CD45RA+ naive and CD45RA-negative memory cells. Generated by immunoSEQ multiplex PCR, the TCRdb table keeps only in-frame clones and is missing some. The sample includes over 1.4 million clones, roughly 96% of them seen just once. This TCR derives from a young man in good health. The sequenced material came from naive CD4+ T cells sorted from blood. As for subset: CD45RA+ positively selected. The rearrangement joins TRBV14 to TRBJ2-3; D not resolved. The CDR3 sequence is CASSQYLRTDTQYF. CDR3 DNA: TGTGCCAGCAGCCAATATCTCAGGACAGATACGCAGTATTTT. The variable domain in full, with the rest retrieved from reference TRBV14 and TRBJ2-3, is EAGVTQFPSHSVIEKGQTVTLRCDPISGHDNLYWYRRVMGKEIKFLLHFVKESKQDESGMPNNRFLAERTGGTYSTLKVQPAELEDSGVYFCASSQYLRTDTQYFGPGTRLTVL.